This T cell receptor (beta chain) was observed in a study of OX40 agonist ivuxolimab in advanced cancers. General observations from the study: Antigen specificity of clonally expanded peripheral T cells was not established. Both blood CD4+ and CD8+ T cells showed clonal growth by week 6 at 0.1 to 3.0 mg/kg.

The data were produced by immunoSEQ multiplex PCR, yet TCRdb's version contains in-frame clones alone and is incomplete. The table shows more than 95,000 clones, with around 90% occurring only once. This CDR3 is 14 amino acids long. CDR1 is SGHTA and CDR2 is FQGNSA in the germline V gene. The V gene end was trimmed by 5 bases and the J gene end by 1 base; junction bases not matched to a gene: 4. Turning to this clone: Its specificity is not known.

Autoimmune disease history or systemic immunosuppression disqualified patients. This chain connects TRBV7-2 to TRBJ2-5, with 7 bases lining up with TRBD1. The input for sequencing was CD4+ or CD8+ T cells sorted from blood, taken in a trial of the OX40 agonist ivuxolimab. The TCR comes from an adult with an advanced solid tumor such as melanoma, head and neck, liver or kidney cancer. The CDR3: CASSPDRAQETQYF. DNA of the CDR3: TGTGCCAGCAGCCCAGACAGGGCCCAAGAGACCCAGTACTTC.